The source of this T cell receptor (beta chain) is a study of blood T cell repertoires in COVID-19. Across the study: COVID-19 samples from acute and convalescent phases originated in the United States, Italy and Spain. The analysed material was cDNA or gDNA that came from T cells, B-cell-depleted T cells, or PBMCs.

Per the original methods: Nucleated cell counts were estimated from reference gene primer amplification. Libraries were prepared by immunoSEQ multiplex PCR; TCRdb keeps only in-frame clonotypes and omits some of them. The V and J calls and clone size were taken over from that table, and D and trimming were inferred from the DNA. Of 200,000 to 250,000 clones detected, 75% to 90% appear once; the ten largest clones hold roughly 6%. Material for sequencing was peripheral blood. The receptor's source is a man in his fifties or sixties who had recovered from COVID-19.

In DNA form, the CDR3 reads TGTGCCATCTTCGGGCGGGAGGGTATCACCGGGGAGCTGTTTTTT. Translation: CAIFGREGITGELFF. The chain recombines TRBV6-5 with TRBJ2-2; TRBD2 agrees at 9 bases. This CDR3 contains 15 residues. V was clipped by 10 bases and J by 4 bases; unmatched bases: 10. Per germline, CDR1 MNHEY and CDR2 SVGAGI.